The 15 T cell receptor beta chains below come from one sample, sequenced in a study of regulatory T cells in long-lasting Graves disease. The time point was: newly diagnosed GD, antithyroid drugs for less than 3 months. TCR sequences were obtained from RNA taken from PBMCs. Arm-PCR with iRepertoire HTBI primers amplified the CDR3 regions for these TCR beta libraries. TCRdb used MiXCR to reprocess the multiplex PCR reads, holding one entry per CDR3 protein. The data contain over 500,000 distinct CDR3 sequences, around 15% of them singletons. These sequences were also reported in another study, on T cells in Graves' hyperthyroidism and ophthalmopathy.

Sequences were derived from peripheral blood mononuclear cells (PBMCs), sampled at new diagnosis, from a patient treated with antithyroid drugs. These receptors were taken from a man in his late teens or twenties with Graves disease.

This clonotype came up many times. The CDR3 DNA follows: TGTGCCAGCAGCATCAACCAAGAGACCCAGTACTTC. Translation: CASSINQETQYF. The J gene is TRBJ2-5, the V gene TRBV2; D remains unclear. V lost 6 bases and J 0 bases, leaving 5 bases between the germline ends. The CDR3 is 12 amino acids. The germline CDR1 and CDR2 sequences are SNHLY and FYNNEI.

This clonotype was seen a few times. This sequence joins TRBV6-1 and TRBJ1-4; D remains ambiguous. This CDR3 has 16 amino acids. Per the germline V gene, CDR1 is MNHNS and CDR2 is SASEGT. Trimming took 7 bases from V and 0 from J, leaving 15 bases between them. The CDR3 region has the DNA TGTGCCAGCAAGGAGGGAGCTTACTCAACTAATGAAAAACTGTTTTTT. Translated, it gives CASKEGAYSTNEKLFF.

The chain employs TRBV10-3 and TRBJ1-5; D is possibly TRBD1 (5 bases). The V end was cut by 6 bases, the J end by 1 base, with 10 bases between. CDR3 size: 14 residues. In germline, CDR1 is ENHRY, CDR2 SYGVKD. The CDR3 region is CAISAQGSNQPQHF. CDR3 nucleotides: TGTGCCATCAGCGCTCAGGGAAGCAATCAGCCCCAGCATTTT.

In its sample, this clonotype was seen a few times. This chain connects TRBV20-1 to TRBJ2-7, with 16 nucleotides matching TRBD2. Germline V gene lookup returns CDR1 DFQATT and CDR2 SNEGSKA (reference sequence). V shed 3 bases, J shed 4 bases, and the junction held 9 bases outside the gene matches. The CDR3 is 17 amino acids. The CDR3: CSARGGLAGGPLYEQYF. CDR3 DNA: TGCAGTGCTAGGGGGGGACTAGCGGGAGGGCCGCTGTACGAGCAGTACTTC.

There are many counts of this clonotype. This chain links TRBV5-1 with TRBJ1-1; D call uncertain. Trimming took off 0 bases at V and 7 bases at J, with 10 bases between the two ends. There are 13 residues in the CDR3. CDR1 and CDR2 (germline): SGHRS, YFSETQ. The DNA of the CDR3 is TGCGCCAGCAGCTTGGATAGGTATGGTGAAGCTTTCTTT. Translation: CASSLDRYGEAFF.

This clonotype was picked up many times. This chain links TRBV27 with TRBJ2-7, with TRBD1 matching 9 bases. CDR1 and CDR2 (germline): MNHEY, SMNVEV (reference sequence). The CDR3 runs to 15 residues. V was clipped by 1 base and J by 3 bases; unmatched bases: 4. CDR3 sequence reads: CASSLFPGQGYEQYF. In DNA form, the CDR3 reads TGTGCCAGCAGTTTATTCCCGGGACAGGGCTACGAGCAGTACTTC.

This chain joins TRBV6-1 and TRBJ2-5, with 8 bases fitting TRBD1. The V segment lost 4 bases and the J segment 2 bases; nucleotides outside the gene matches: 6. Per the germline V gene, CDR1 is MNHNS and CDR2 is SASEGT. The CDR3 extends over 15 amino acids. CDR3 DNA: TGTGCCAGCAGTGGGGGTCAGGGGGCGCAAGAGACCCAGTACTTC. It codes for CASSGGQGAQETQYF.

There are many counts of this clonotype. V and J are TRBV20-1 and TRBJ2-7; the match to TRBD1 covers 8 bases. With 5 bases clipped from V and 1 base from J, the junction kept 4 bases outside the gene matches. The CDR3 loop spans 13 amino acids. Germline V lookup: CDR1 DFQATT, CDR2 SNEGSKA (reference sequence). CDR3 nucleotide sequence: TGCAGTGCTGAAAGACAGGGGTCCTACGAGCAGTACTTC. Translating it yields CSAERQGSYEQYF.

This chain uses TRBV6-1 with TRBJ1-2, with 9 bases identical to TRBD1. CDR1 and CDR2 from the germline V gene are MNHNS and SASEGT. Trimming at V came to 6 bases and at J to 6 bases, leaving 11 bases not matched to a gene. The CDR3 consists of 15 residues. The CDR3 spells CASSPIGTGFDGYTF. CDR3 DNA sequence: TGTGCCAGCAGCCCGATCGGGACAGGGTTTGATGGCTACACCTTC.

The sample holds a few counts of this clonotype. The rearrangement links TRBV20-1 to TRBJ2-7, with 10 bases that match TRBD2. The CDR3 is 16 residues long. Per the germline V gene, CDR1 is DFQATT and CDR2 is SNEGSKA (reference sequence). The V gene end was trimmed by 2 bases and the J gene end by 2 bases; junction bases not matched to a gene: 9. The CDR3 DNA is TGCAGTGCTAGATCCCGGGGGCTAGCGGGAGCCTACGAGCAGTACTTC. Residues: CSARSRGLAGAYEQYF.

A few counts support this clonotype. The CDR3 coding sequence is TGTGCCAGCAGTTTGGAATCCGGGACAGGGGTGGATGGCTACACCTTC. Residues: CASSLESGTGVDGYTF. The V gene is TRBV27, the J gene TRBJ1-2; 10 nucleotides align to TRBD1. Germline loops: CDR1 MNHEY, CDR2 SMNVEV (reference sequence). V dropped 3 bases and J dropped 6; count of bases not matched to a gene: 10. This CDR3 region has 16 residues.

The table lists this clonotype with many counts. V usage is TRBV27 and J usage is TRBJ2-1; tentatively, D is TRBD2 (6 bases). V was pared by 7 bases and J by 6 bases, with 19 bases between. This CDR3 comprises 15 residues. Germline CDR1 reads MNHEY; CDR2 reads SMNVEV (reference sequence). The DNA of the CDR3 is TGTGCCAGCAATATACTCTCGGGACTCCGCAATGAGCAGTTCTTC. Its translation: CASNILSGLRNEQFF.

This clonotype was observed a handful of times. This chain uses TRBV6-1 with TRBJ1-1; D uncertain. CDR3 size: 14 residues. V dropped 7 bases and J dropped 2 bases, with 14 bases sitting between them. CDR1 and CDR2 (germline): MNHNS, SASEGT. The CDR3: CASTAAWGNTEAFF. CDR3 nucleotides: TGTGCCAGCACCGCCGCCTGGGGAAACACTGAAGCTTTCTTT.

The chain is built from TRBV5-1 and TRBJ1-3, with TRBD1 as a possible D gene (5 bases). Trimming left V 0 bases short and J 2 bases short, with 9 bases between. CDR1 and CDR2 (germline): SGHRS, YFSETQ. The CDR3 has 15 residues. Here the CDR3 reads CASSLGGRTGNTIYF. The CDR3 nucleotides read TGCGCCAGCAGCTTGGGGGGCCGGACTGGAAACACCATATATTTT.

This chain connects TRBV28 to TRBJ2-3; 11 nucleotides agree with TRBD1. Germline V gene data show CDR1 as MDHEN and CDR2 as SYDVKM. J lost 5 bases, V lost 4 bases, and 8 bases had no gene match. The CDR3 is made up of 16 amino acids. The CDR3 DNA follows: TGTGCCAGCAGTTCCCGAGGACAGGGGGCGGGAGATACGCAGTATTTT. It specifies CASSSRGQGAGDTQYF. Complete variable domain (other parts from reference TRBV28 and TRBJ2-3): DVKVTQSSRYLVKRTGEKVFLECVQDMDHENMFWYRQDPGLGLRLIYFSYDVKMKEKGDIPEGYSVSREKKERFSLILESASTNQTSMYLCASSSRGQGAGDTQYFGPGTRLTVL.